Each of the 9 T cell receptor beta chains below was sequenced from the same sample in a study of shared clonotypes between healthy human individuals. Profiling relied on immunoSEQ multiplex PCR, and the TCRdb table lists in-frame clones only, not all of them. The table has about half a million clones, around three quarters seen once. Sequences were obtained from PBMCs. The origin of the receptors is a middle-aged woman in good health. Some clones in this sample may be carry-over from other donors' samples.

The chain carries TRBV11-2 and TRBJ2-1; D unresolved. From germline, CDR1 is SGHAT and CDR2 FQNNGV. CDR3 size: 15 residues. The ends were cut back, 6 bases at V and 0 bases at J, with 12 bases in the middle. CDR3 region: CASSSMLSSYNEQFF. CDR3 in DNA: TGTGCCAGCAGTTCTATGTTGAGCTCCTACAATGAGCAGTTCTTC.

Only one count was recorded for this clone. CDR3 protein: CASSLDGRGTEAFF. CDR3 in DNA: TGTGCCAGCAGCTTGGACGGCAGGGGGACTGAAGCTTTCTTT. The V call is TRBV5-4, the J call TRBJ1-1; 7 bases align to TRBD1. The CDR3 spans 14 residues. Germline V lookup: CDR1 SGHNT, CDR2 YYREEE (reference sequence). V was clipped by 0 bases and J by 5 bases; unmatched bases: 4. The full variable domain, rest sourced from reference TRBV5-4 and TRBJ1-1, is ETGVTQSPTHLIKTRGQQVTLRCSSQSGHNTVSWYQQALGQGPQFIFQYYREEENGRGNFPPRFSGLQFPNYSSELNVNALELDDSALYLCASSLDGRGTEAFFGQGTRLTVV.

In DNA, the CDR3 is TGTGCCAGCAGCCAAGGGGGAAGTGGGAATCAGCCCCAGCATTTT. Residues: CASSQGGSGNQPQHF. The chain joins TRBV14 to TRBJ1-5; D remains ambiguous. The CDR3 totals 15 residues. Trimming shortened V by 1 base and J by 4 bases, and 11 bases separated the two germline ends. Germline V gives CDR1 SGHDN, CDR2 FVKESK.

The chain uses TRBV28 and TRBJ2-7; D remains ambiguous. Germline CDR1 MDHEN, CDR2 SYDVKM. The ends were cut back, 3 bases at V and 6 bases at J, with 15 bases in the middle. This CDR3 spans 14 amino acids. Here the CDR3 reads CASSFVQNLAEQYF. Written as DNA, the CDR3 is TGTGCCAGCAGTTTTGTGCAGAACCTCGCCGAGCAGTACTTC.

This clone has more than one count but fewer than ten. Within the sample, other DNA sequences also encode this same CDR3. J is TRBJ2-7 and V is TRBV18; a weak D match, TRBD1 (5 bases). Between the trimmed V and J ends, which lost 2 bases and 2 bases, there was a span of 10 bases. This CDR3 contains 14 residues. CDR1 and CDR2 from the germline V gene are KGHSH and LQKENI. DNA for the CDR3: TGTGCCAGCTCACCAGGTACAGGACCCTACGAGCAGTACTTC. This sequence encodes CASSPGTGPYEQYF.

V and J are TRBV11-2 and TRBJ2-5; 11 nucleotides align to TRBD2. Germline loops: CDR1 SGHAT, CDR2 FQNNGV. This CDR3 comprises 15 residues. J gave up 7 bases and V 6 bases, and 10 bases lay outside the gene matches. The CDR3 sequence is CASRRLAGRGGTQYF. The CDR3 coding sequence is TGTGCCAGCAGGCGACTAGCGGGACGGGGTGGGACCCAGTACTTC.

The table lists this clone with a few counts. The chain links TRBV18 to TRBJ2-2, with a possible D match to TRBD2 (6 bases). Per the germline V gene, CDR1 is KGHSH and CDR2 is LQKENI. CDR3 length: 13 residues. Trimming took 6 bases from V and 7 from J, leaving 12 bases between them. The CDR3 DNA sequence: TGTGCCAGCTCCTCCGGACTACACGGGGAGCTGTTTTTT. It is translated as CASSSGLHGELFF.

In regard to this clone: Relative to the germline gene, one junction end is altered; a read error may explain this. The chain employs TRBV7-8 and TRBJ1-1; 7 bases are shared with TRBD1. The germline V gene encodes CDR1 SGHVS and CDR2 FQNEAQ. The CDR3 is 16 amino acids. CDR3 sequence: CASSFGTVAGNTEAFF. In DNA form, the CDR3 reads TGTGCTAGCAGCTTTGGGACAGTCGCCGGAAACACTGAAGCTTTCTTT.

The genes are TRBV5-1 and TRBJ2-1; D may correspond to TRBD1 or TRBD2 (5 bases each). CDR3 length: 16 residues. Trimming took 4 bases from V and 1 from J, leaving 15 bases between them. Germline V gene lookup returns CDR1 SGHRS and CDR2 YFSETQ. CDR3: CASSGGGLTSYNEQFF. The CDR3 DNA reads TGCGCCAGCAGCGGGGGTGGGCTTACATCCTACAATGAGCAGTTCTTC.